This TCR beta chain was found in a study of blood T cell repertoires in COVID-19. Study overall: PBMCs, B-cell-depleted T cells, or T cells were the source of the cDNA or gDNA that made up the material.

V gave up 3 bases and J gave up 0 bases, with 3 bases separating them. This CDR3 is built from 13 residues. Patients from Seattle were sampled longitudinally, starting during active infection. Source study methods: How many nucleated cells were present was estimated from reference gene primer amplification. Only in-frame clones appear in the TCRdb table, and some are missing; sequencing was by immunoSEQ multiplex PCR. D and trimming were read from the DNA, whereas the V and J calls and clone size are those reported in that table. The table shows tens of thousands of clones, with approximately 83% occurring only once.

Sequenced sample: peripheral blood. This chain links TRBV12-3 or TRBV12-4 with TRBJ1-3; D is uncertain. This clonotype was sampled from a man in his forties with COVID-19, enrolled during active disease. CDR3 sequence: CASSFFSGNTIYF. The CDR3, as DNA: TGTGCCAGCAGTTTCTTCTCTGGAAACACCATATATTTT.